This TCR beta chain was captured in a study of CD8+ T cells in alopecia areata. After removal of 5 bases from V and 2 bases from J, the junction contained 7 bases not matched to a gene. Per the germline V gene, CDR1 is SEHNR and CDR2 is FQNEAQ (reference sequence). The CDR3 sequence is 16 residues long. With respect to this clone: The antigen is unknown.

General study results and limits: Sequencing of scalp tissue also captures the resident alphabeta T cells of normal skin. Mouse data revealed clearer TCR sharing than patient data did, a gap possibly tied to HLA.

In each case, RNA was isolated and then reverse transcribed into cDNA as the sequencing template. Sequencing was performed with immunoSEQ multiplex PCR; in TCRdb, only in-frame clones are kept and a portion is missing. The data hold 23,000 or so clones, with 40% to 65% observed a single time. Patients with alopecia areata provided lesional scalp punch biopsies as well as peripheral blood. Using a FACSAria, the CD4+ and CD8+ T cells were sorted from the PBMCs. The rearrangement joins TRBV7-9 to TRBJ1-3, with TRBD1 matching over 9 bases. The sequence was collected from a human donor with alopecia areata. Input material: NKG2D-high CD8+ T cells sorted from blood. This chain's CDR3 is CASSTRTGATGNTIYF. In nucleotides, the CDR3 is TGTGCCAGCAGCACCAGGACAGGGGCAACTGGAAACACCATATATTTT.